Reported below is one T cell receptor (beta chain). Original handling: Cell counts per sample came from amplifying reference gene primers. The repertoire was sequenced with immunoSEQ multiplex PCR; TCRdb's copy has only in-frame clones and lacks some. Clonal size and the V and J genes are those of that table, whereas D and trimming came from the DNA. The data contain around 89,000 clones, around 89% of them seen just once; the ten biggest clones take up 7.5% to 9.5%. The data are from a study of blood T cell repertoires in COVID-19. Study context: The cDNA or gDNA used as material had been derived from T cells, B-cell-depleted T cells, or PBMCs.

This CDR3 region has 13 residues. Trimming shortened V by 6 bases and J by 7 bases, and 15 bases separated the two germline ends. V and J are TRBV12-3 or TRBV12-4 and TRBJ1-2, with D perhaps TRBD1 (6 bases). Sequencing input: peripheral blood. This receptor was obtained from a man aged 45 to 65 with acute or convalescent COVID-19. CDR3 DNA: TGTGCCAGCAGCCGAACAGGGAAGGGTGGCTACACCTTC. Translation: CASSRTGKGGYTF.